This T cell receptor (beta chain) stems from a study of T cells after yellow fever vaccination. MiXCR, run by TCRdb on the 5' RACE reads, gives a single entry per CDR3 protein. The sample shows some 320,000 distinct CDR3 sequences, over 3.5% of them seen only once. Trimming left V 6 bases short and J 3 bases short, with 10 bases between. The CDR3 runs 13 residues. The sequence was obtained from a man aged 18-30 years who received the YFV17D yellow fever vaccine. The V call is TRBV12-3 or TRBV12-4, the J call TRBJ2-3; tentative D call: TRBD1 (5 bases). Sample: PBMCs, taken 15 days after the yellow fever booster vaccination. The CDR3 nucleotides read TGTGCCAGCAGCCATACAGGAACAGATACGCAGTATTTT. Protein sequence: CASSHTGTDTQYF.